This T cell receptor (beta chain) derives from a study of T cells in Graves' hyperthyroidism and ophthalmopathy (dated by TCRdb to about 2019). Background on the whole study: Peripheral blood samples were taken at the time of initial diagnosis, prior to any treatment. A discovery cohort of roughly 100 patients, 43 with Graves' ophthalmopathy and about 60 with stable Graves' hyperthyroidism, was used to find distinguishing TCR V-J signatures. Prospective prediction of ophthalmopathy was tested in an independent validation cohort of approximately 19 hyperthyroidism patients and 17 patients who later progressed to ophthalmopathy. The 100 discovery patients were divided at random into training and test sets in a 7:3 ratio. Thyroid tissue and blood T-cell repertoires from several Graves' hyperthyroidism patients were also compared in the study. After blood sampling, hyperthyroidism patients were treated with methimazole at a starting dose of 30 mg daily, and ophthalmopathy patients were treated with high-dose intravenous methylprednisolone. The paper reports TCR Vbeta CDR3 sequencing of roughly 140 peripheral blood samples: 43 ophthalmopathy, fewer than 80 hyperthyroidism and approximately 17 progressor patients. General conclusions and limits of the study: In validation, progression to ophthalmopathy was predicted by the model with 70.59% sensitivity and 72% to 85% specificity, a median of approximately 6.5 months before onset. Most expanded thyroid clonotypes (frequency above 0.001) were also detected in blood, suggesting blood repertoires may reflect thyroid immune responses. No statistical method was used to fix the sample size in advance, and group allocation was not hidden from the investigators. In cross-validation, a model built on a 13 V-J signature told ophthalmopathy apart from stable hyperthyroidism with 87.88% sensitivity and 81% to 82% specificity, and in testing the same model reached 80%/75%.

The TCR beta CDR3 regions were amplified from RNA transcripts. For the first round of RT-PCR on the TCR CDR3, the HTBI primer set was used together with the Qiagen OneStep RT-PCR kit. The libraries were constructed in a second round of multiplex PCR and then size-selected and purified. Sequencing of the libraries was done on an Illumina HiSeq2000 using paired-end 100 bp reads. Processing in the source paper ran as follows. SOAPnuke was used to process the raw data, throwing out any read that contained adapters or uncalled bases, had a mean Phred below 15, or lacked an exact constant-primer or identifier match. High-quality paired reads were merged using COPE v1.2.5, and each unique nucleotide sequence was defined as a clonotype. Clonotypes were aligned to IMGT TRBV, TRBD and TRBJ reference segments using MiTCR v1.1. The analysis was restricted to V-J combinations with a frequency above 0.0001, which together covered roughly 99% of the repertoires. The TCS score was defined as the ratio of F50 (clonal expansion) to E x V (chaos), calculated using BLOSUM62-based TCRdist between CDR3 peptides within each V-J. Welch's t-statistics and random forest reduced around 510 V-J features to about 13, which were used in a naive Bayes classifier (R e1071). The public reads were reanalyzed by TCRdb: fastp trimming at Q25, MiXCR alignment, in-frame beta chains only. Each entry is one CDR3 protein sequence, shown with its most common DNA and genes. TCRdb, not the authors, supplied the V and J calls. This sample has some 700,000 distinct CDR3 sequences in its table, and roughly 17% of those were observed once. The top ten clones comprise around 16% of the sample.

CDR1 is given as SGHAT and CDR2 as FQDESV, both from the germline V gene (reference sequence). The CDR3 covers 15 residues, taking in both the cysteine and the phenylalanine. Of all the DNA, just the CDR3 is kept, 45 bases in frame from base 1. V is clipped by 2 bases and J by 0 bases, and the sequence between their germline boundaries is 11 bases long. This clonotype was picked up many times. The antigen it recognizes is unknown. A much larger clone sits a single nucleotide away, making a read error possible. Stable Graves' hyperthyroidism was defined as no progression to ophthalmopathy during 18 months of follow-up. The hyperthyroidism patients were between 18 and 65 years old and newly diagnosed, with a disease duration of less than 2 months. The study excluded patients with uncontrolled infections, other autoimmune diseases, pregnancy or lactation. Diagnoses were based on clinical symptoms, serum thyroxine and TRAb, thyroid ultrasound and orbital computed tomography. Ficoll-Paque density gradient centrifugation was used to isolate PBMCs from about 10 ml of fresh peripheral blood. Total RNA was extracted using Trizol reagent, and RNA quality was assessed on an Agilent 2100 Bioanalyzer.

The sequence links TRBV11-1 to TRBJ2-7, with no reliable assignment of the D segment. Sequencing used blood. This TCR was recovered from a man aged 45-65 years with Graves' hyperthyroidism. The CDR3 amino acid sequence is: CASSLSLVDSYEQYF. The nucleotide sequence is given as TGTGCCAGCAGCTTAAGTCTGGTGGACTCCTACGAGCAGTACTTC.